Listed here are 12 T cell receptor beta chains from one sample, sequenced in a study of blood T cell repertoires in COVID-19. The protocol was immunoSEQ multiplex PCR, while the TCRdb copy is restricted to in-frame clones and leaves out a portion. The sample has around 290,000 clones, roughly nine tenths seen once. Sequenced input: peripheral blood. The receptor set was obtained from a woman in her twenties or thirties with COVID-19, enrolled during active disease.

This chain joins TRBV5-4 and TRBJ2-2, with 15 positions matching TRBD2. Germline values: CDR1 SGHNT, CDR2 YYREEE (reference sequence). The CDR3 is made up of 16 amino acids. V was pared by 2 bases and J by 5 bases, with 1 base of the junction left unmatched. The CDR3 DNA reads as TGTGCCAGCAGCTTAGGGACTAGCGGGAGGACCGGGGAGCTGTTTTTT. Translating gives CASSLGTSGRTGELFF.

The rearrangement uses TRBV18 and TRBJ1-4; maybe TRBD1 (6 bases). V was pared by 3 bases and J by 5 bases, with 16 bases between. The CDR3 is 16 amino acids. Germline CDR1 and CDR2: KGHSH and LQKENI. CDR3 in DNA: TGTGCCAGCTCACCCTCTCGCGGGGGCGTAAATGAAAAACTGTTTTTT. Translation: CASSPSRGGVNEKLFF.

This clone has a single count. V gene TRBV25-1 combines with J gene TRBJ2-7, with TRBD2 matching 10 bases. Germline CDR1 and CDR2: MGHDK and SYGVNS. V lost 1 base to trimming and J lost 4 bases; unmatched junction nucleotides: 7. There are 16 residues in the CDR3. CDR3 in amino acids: CASSESVPTSGYEQYF. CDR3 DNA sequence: TGTGCCAGCAGTGAATCCGTTCCGACTAGCGGGTACGAGCAGTACTTC.

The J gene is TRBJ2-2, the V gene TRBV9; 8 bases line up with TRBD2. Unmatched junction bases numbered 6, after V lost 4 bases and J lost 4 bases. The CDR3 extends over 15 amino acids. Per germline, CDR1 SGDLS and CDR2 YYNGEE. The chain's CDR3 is CASSTWAGGTGELFF. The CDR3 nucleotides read TGTGCCAGCAGCACCTGGGCGGGAGGCACCGGGGAGCTGTTTTTT.

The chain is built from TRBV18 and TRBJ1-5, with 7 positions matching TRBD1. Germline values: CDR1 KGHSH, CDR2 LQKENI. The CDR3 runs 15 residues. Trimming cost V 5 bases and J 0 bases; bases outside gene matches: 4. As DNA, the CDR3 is TGTGCCAGCTCAGCGACAGGGACTAGCAATCAGCCCCAGCATTTT. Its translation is CASSATGTSNQPQHF. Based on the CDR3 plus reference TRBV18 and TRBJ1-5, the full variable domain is NAGVMQNPRHLVRRRGQEARLRCSPMKGHSHVYWYRQLPEEGLKFMVYLQKENIIDESGMPKERFSAEFPKEGPSILRIQQVVRGDSAAYFCASSATGTSNQPQHFGDGTRLSIL.

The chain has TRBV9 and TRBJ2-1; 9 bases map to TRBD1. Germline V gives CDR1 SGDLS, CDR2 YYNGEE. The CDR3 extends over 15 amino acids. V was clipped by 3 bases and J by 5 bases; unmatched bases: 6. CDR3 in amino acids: CASSATGQGNNEQFF. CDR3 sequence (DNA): TGTGCCAGCAGCGCGACGGGACAGGGAAACAATGAGCAGTTCTTC. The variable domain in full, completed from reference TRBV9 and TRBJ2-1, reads DSGVTQTPKHLITATGQRVTLRCSPRSGDLSVYWYQQSLDQGLQFLIQYYNGEERAKGNILERFSAQQFPDLHSELNLSSLELGDSALYFCASSATGQGNNEQFFGPGTRLTVL.

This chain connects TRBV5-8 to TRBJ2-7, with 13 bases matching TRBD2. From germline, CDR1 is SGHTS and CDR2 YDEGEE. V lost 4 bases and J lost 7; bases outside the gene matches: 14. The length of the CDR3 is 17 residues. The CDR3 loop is CASSPEKGLAGAREQYF. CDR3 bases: TGTGCCAGCAGCCCCGAAAAAGGACTAGCGGGAGCCCGGGAGCAGTACTTC.

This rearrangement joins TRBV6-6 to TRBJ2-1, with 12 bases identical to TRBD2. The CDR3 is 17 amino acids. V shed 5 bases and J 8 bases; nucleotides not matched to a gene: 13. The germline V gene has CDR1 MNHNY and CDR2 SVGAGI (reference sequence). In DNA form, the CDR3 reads TGTGCCAGCAGTCCGACTAGCGGGAGTGGGGGGGTCGATGAGCAGTTCTTC. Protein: CASSPTSGSGGVDEQFF.

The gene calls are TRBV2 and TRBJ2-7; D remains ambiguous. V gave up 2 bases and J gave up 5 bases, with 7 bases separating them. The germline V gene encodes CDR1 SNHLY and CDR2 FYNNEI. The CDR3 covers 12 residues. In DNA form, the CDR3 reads TGTGCCAGCAGTGAAACTACTCACGAGCAGTACTTC. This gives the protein CASSETTHEQYF.

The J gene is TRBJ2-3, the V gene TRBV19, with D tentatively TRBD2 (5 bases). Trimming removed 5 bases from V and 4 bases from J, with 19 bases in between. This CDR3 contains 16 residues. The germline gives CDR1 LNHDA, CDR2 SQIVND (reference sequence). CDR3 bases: TGTGCCAGTAGTCGTTCGTCCGAGGGAGTCTCAGATACGCAGTATTTT. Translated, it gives CASSRSSEGVSDTQYF.

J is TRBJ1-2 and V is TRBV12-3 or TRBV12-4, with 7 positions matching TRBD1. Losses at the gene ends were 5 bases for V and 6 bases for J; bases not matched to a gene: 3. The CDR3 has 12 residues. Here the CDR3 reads CASSPGQDGYTF. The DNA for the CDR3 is TGTGCCAGCAGTCCCGGACAGGATGGCTACACCTTC.

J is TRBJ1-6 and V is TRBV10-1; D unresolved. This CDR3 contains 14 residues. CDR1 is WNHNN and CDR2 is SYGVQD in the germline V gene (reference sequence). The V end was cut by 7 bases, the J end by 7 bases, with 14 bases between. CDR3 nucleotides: TGCGCCAGCACCCCCGGAGACTCGAATTCACCCCTCCACTTT. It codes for CASTPGDSNSPLHF.